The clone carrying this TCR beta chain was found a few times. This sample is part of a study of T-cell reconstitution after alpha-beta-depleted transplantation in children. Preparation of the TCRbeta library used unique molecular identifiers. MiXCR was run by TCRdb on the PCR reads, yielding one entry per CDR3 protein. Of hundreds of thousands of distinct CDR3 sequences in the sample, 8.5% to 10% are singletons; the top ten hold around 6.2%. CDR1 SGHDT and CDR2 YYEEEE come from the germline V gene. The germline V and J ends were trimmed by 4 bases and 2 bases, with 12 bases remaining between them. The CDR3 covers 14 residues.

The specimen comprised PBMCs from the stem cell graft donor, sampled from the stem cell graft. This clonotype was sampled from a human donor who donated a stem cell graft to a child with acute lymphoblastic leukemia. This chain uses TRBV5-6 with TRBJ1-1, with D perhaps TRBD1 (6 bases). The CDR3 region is CASSRTDSNTEAFF. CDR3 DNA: TGTGCCAGCAGCCGGACAGATTCAAACACTGAAGCTTTCTTT.